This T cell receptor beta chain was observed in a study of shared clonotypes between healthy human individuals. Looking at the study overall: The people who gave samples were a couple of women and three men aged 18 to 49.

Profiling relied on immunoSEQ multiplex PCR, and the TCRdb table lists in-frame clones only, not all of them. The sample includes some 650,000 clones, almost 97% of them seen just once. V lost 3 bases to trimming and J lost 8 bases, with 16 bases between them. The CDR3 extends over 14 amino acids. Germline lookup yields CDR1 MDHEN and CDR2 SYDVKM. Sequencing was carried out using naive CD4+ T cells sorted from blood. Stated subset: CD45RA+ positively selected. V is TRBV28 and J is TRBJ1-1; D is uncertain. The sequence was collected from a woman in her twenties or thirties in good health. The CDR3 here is CASSLRAPQPEAFF. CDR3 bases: TGTGCCAGCAGTTTGAGAGCTCCCCAACCAGAAGCTTTCTTT. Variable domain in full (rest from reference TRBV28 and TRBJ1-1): DVKVTQSSRYLVKRTGEKVFLECVQDMDHENMFWYRQDPGLGLRLIYFSYDVKMKEKGDIPEGYSVSREKKERFSLILESASTNQTSMYLCASSLRAPQPEAFFGQGTRLTVV.